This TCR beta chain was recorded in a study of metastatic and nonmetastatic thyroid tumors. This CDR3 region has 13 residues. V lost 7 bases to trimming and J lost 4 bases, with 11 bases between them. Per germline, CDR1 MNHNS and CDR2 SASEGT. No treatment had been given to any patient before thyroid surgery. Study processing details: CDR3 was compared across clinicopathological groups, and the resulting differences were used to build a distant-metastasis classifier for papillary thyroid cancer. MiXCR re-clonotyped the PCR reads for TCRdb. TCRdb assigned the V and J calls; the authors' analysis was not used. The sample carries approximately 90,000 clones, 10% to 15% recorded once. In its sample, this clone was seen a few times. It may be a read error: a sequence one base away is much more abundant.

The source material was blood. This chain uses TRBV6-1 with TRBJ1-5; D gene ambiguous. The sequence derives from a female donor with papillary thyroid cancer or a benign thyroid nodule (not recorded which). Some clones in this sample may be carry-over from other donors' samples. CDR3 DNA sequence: TGTGCCAGCAAATTCGGAGAGAATCAGCCCCAGCATTTT. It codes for CASKFGENQPQHF.